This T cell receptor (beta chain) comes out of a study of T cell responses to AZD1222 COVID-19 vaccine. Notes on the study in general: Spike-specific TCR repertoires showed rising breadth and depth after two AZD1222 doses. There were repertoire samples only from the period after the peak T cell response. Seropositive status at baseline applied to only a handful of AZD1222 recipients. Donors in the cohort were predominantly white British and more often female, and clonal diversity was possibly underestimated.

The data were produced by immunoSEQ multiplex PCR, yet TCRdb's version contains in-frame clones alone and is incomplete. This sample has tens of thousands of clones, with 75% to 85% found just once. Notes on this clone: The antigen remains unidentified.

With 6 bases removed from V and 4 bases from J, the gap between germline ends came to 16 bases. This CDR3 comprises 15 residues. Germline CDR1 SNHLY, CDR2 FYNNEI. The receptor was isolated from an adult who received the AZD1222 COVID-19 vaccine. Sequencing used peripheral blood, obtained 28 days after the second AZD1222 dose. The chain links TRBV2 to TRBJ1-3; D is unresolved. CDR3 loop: CASRTGPSSGNTIYF. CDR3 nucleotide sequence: TGTGCCAGCAGGACTGGACCCTCGTCCGGAAACACCATATATTTT.